Below, 26 T cell receptor beta chains from the same sample are listed, as sequenced in a study of T cells in Graves' hyperthyroidism and ophthalmopathy. Amplified TCR beta CDR3 regions derived from RNA transcripts. Carried out on the TCR CDR3, a first-round RT-PCR used the HTBI primer set. TCRdb fed the multiplex PCR reads into MiXCR, producing one record per CDR3 protein. The sample includes 500,000 to 600,000 distinct CDR3 sequences, 15% to 20% seen only once; the top ten take 47%. What was sequenced was blood. These receptors were collected from a man aged 40-50 years with Graves' ophthalmopathy.

V and J are TRBV5-1 and TRBJ1-2; D not certain. The CDR3 is 14 residues long. V gave up 1 base and J gave up 8 bases, with 15 bases separating them. CDR1 is SGHRS, CDR2 YFSETQ, per germline. The CDR3 DNA follows: TGCGCCAGCAGCTTGTCGGGAGAAGGAGTGGGCTACACCTTC. Protein: CASSLSGEGVGYTF. Together with reference TRBV5-1 and TRBJ1-2, the CDR3 gives the full variable domain: KAGVTQTPRYLIKTRGQQVTLSCSPISGHRSVSWYQQTPGQGLQFLFEYFSETQRNKGNFPGRFSGRQFSNSRSEMNVSTLELGDSALYLCASSLSGEGVGYTFGSGTRLTVV.

This clonotype was seen at least ten times. CDR3 loop: CASSELAGVKETQYF. In nucleotides, the CDR3 is TGTGCCAGCAGTGAACTAGCGGGAGTAAAGGAGACCCAGTACTTC. The chain combines TRBV6-1 with TRBJ2-5, with TRBD2 matching over 10 bases. Germline CDR1 reads MNHNS; CDR2 reads SASEGT. CDR3 length: 15 amino acids. V lost 2 bases to trimming and J lost 5 bases; unmatched junction nucleotides: 5.

The sample holds many counts of this clonotype. The rearrangement links TRBV20-1 to TRBJ2-1; 10 nucleotides line up with TRBD1. The trim removed 6 bases at V and 9 bases at J, leaving 8 bases unmatched. Germline CDR1 and CDR2: DFQATT and SNEGSKA (reference sequence). This CDR3 is 13 amino acids long. The DNA of the CDR3 is TGCAGTGCGCCGGGACAGGGGAAGGGTGAGCAGTTCTTC. Amino acid sequence: CSAPGQGKGEQFF.

The sample holds many counts of this clonotype. The chain recombines TRBV7-9 with TRBJ2-1; D remains ambiguous. The CDR3 length is 13 residues. Trimming left V 1 base short and J 2 bases short, with 3 bases between. In germline, CDR1 is SEHNR, CDR2 FQNEAQ (reference sequence). For the CDR3, the DNA is TGTGCCAGCAGCTTAGACACCTACAATGAGCAGTTCTTC. The encoded protein is CASSLDTYNEQFF.

The table lists this clonotype with a few counts. The chain has TRBV14 and TRBJ1-1, with 8 bases matching TRBD1. The length of the CDR3 is 16 residues. The germline V gene encodes CDR1 SGHDN and CDR2 FVKESK. With V trimmed by 4 bases and J by 1 base, 8 bases remained unmatched. CDR3 in amino acids: CASSRIDRGKNTEAFF. The CDR3 nucleotides read TGTGCCAGCAGCCGGATTGACAGGGGAAAGAACACTGAAGCTTTCTTT. Full variable domain (rest looked up from reference TRBV14 and TRBJ1-1): EAGVTQFPSHSVIEKGQTVTLRCDPISGHDNLYWYRRVMGKEIKFLLHFVKESKQDESGMPNNRFLAERTGGTYSTLKVQPAELEDSGVYFCASSRIDRGKNTEAFFGQGTRLTVV.

This clonotype was recorded many times. The gene calls are TRBV12-3 or TRBV12-4 and TRBJ1-1; D call uncertain. V lost 6 bases, J lost 2 bases, and 10 bases lay in between. The CDR3 has 13 amino acids. The CDR3 DNA is TGTGCCAGCAGGAATATAGCAAACACTGAAGCTTTCTTT. This gives the protein CASRNIANTEAFF.

This clonotype turned up a few times. The chain links TRBV3-1 to TRBJ2-3; 11 bases are a match to TRBD2. Germline values: CDR1 LGHDT, CDR2 YNNKEL (reference sequence). V gave up 0 bases and J gave up 2 bases; unmatched junction bases: 13. The CDR3 totals 20 residues. This CDR3 is CASSQDTILGTSGFTDTQYF. The CDR3 DNA reads as TGTGCCAGCAGCCAAGATACTATATTAGGGACTAGCGGATTCACAGATACGCAGTATTTT.

This chain uses TRBV6-1 with TRBJ1-5; perhaps TRBD1 as D (6 bases). The CDR3 has 18 residues. Trimming left V 5 bases short and J 9 bases short, with 29 bases between. CDR1 MNHNS and CDR2 SASEGT come from the germline V gene. CDR3 in DNA: TGTGCCAGCAGTCCAAGGCCTTTTCCTCTGGCAGGGGAGCGGCCCCAGCATTTT. Protein product: CASSPRPFPLAGERPQHF.

This clonotype appeared a few times. The rearrangement uses TRBV5-1 and TRBJ2-5; the match to TRBD1 covers 8 bases. Germline CDR1 SGHRS, CDR2 YFSETQ. The CDR3 contains 15 residues. The junction had 7 bases not matched to a gene; V was cut back by 4 bases and J by 2 bases. This chain's CDR3 is CASSLVGTGQETQYF. The CDR3 bases are TGCGCCAGCAGCCTGGTTGGGACAGGTCAAGAGACCCAGTACTTC.

The chain employs TRBV5-1 and TRBJ2-7, with a weak D call TRBD1 (6 bases). Germline-derived CDR1 and CDR2 are SGHRS and YFSETQ. The germline V and J ends were trimmed by 4 bases and 0 bases, with 11 bases remaining between them. There are 14 residues in the CDR3. Here the CDR3 reads CASSTLTGSYEQYF. CDR3 nucleotides: TGCGCCAGCAGCACATTGACAGGCTCCTACGAGCAGTACTTC.

This clonotype showed up just a few times. The V gene is TRBV7-9, the J gene TRBJ2-7; 7 bases map to TRBD2. Looked up from germline, CDR1 is SEHNR and CDR2 is FQNEAQ (reference sequence). The CDR3 is made up of 15 amino acids. Trimming took 4 bases from V and 3 from J; bases not matched to a gene: 9. The CDR3 is CASSSFGGGLYEQYF. CDR3 DNA: TGTGCCAGCAGCTCTTTCGGCGGGGGTCTCTACGAGCAGTACTTC.

In this sample, this clonotype turned up many times. DNA for the CDR3: TGTGCCAGCAGAGCTGATAGGGGGCAGGCTGAAGCTTTCTTT. Translation gives CASRADRGQAEAFF. The chain links TRBV2 to TRBJ1-1; TRBD1 matches at 7 bases. The ends lost 6 bases at V and 6 bases at J; junction bases unmatched: 10. The CDR3 spans 14 residues. In germline, CDR1 is SNHLY, CDR2 FYNNEI.

As regards this clonotype: One end of the junction does not line up with germline, which may come from a read error. V and J are TRBV27 and TRBJ1-4; perhaps TRBD1 as D (6 bases). The length of the CDR3 is 14 residues. Germline V gives CDR1 MNHEY, CDR2 SMNVEV (reference sequence). The CDR3 DNA is TGTGCCAGCAGTGGAGCAGGGGTGGATGAAAAACTGCTTTTT. Its protein is CASSGAGVDEKLLF.

This clonotype was observed at least ten times. The V gene is TRBV28, the J gene TRBJ2-1; TRBD2 agrees at 9 bases. Looked up from germline, CDR1 is MDHEN and CDR2 is SYDVKM. With 4 bases clipped from V and 8 bases from J, the junction kept 18 bases outside the gene matches. CDR3 length: 18 residues. CDR3 sequence reads: CASSSLQVVVAGDYEQFF. The CDR3 DNA is TGTGCCAGCAGTTCCCTCCAAGTAGTGGTAGCGGGAGACTATGAGCAGTTCTTC.

At least ten counts were recorded for this clonotype. The chain has TRBV5-1 and TRBJ2-1; 10 positions agree with TRBD1. CDR3 length: 15 amino acids. Germline assignment: CDR1 SGHRS and CDR2 YFSETQ. V was clipped by 7 bases and J by 12 bases; unmatched bases: 16. CDR3 protein: CASGDLTGGVKGQFF. The CDR3 DNA reads as TGCGCCAGCGGCGACCTGACAGGGGGCGTTAAGGGGCAGTTCTTC.

The chain uses TRBV19 and TRBJ2-2; TRBD1 agrees at 11 bases. With V trimmed by 8 bases and J by 4 bases, 9 bases remained unmatched. The germline V gene encodes CDR1 LNHDA and CDR2 SQIVND (reference sequence). The length of the CDR3 is 16 residues. The CDR3 DNA reads as TGTGCCAGTTCAGGACAGGGGGCGCTTGGCACCGGGGAGCTGTTTTTT. It yields the protein CASSGQGALGTGELFF.

V gene TRBV13 combines with J gene TRBJ2-7, with D unclear. The V gene's germline CDR1 is PRHDT and CDR2 FYEKMQ (reference sequence). The V end was cut by 5 bases, the J end by 1 base, with 15 bases between. This CDR3 contains 15 residues. CDR3 DNA sequence: TGTGCCAGCAGCCCCCGGATGAGTTGGTCCTACGAGCAGTACTTC. It translates to CASSPRMSWSYEQYF.

This clonotype was observed at least ten times. The rearrangement links TRBV20-1 to TRBJ2-7; D unclear. This CDR3 comprises 15 residues. The germline V gene has CDR1 DFQATT and CDR2 SNEGSKA (reference sequence). V lost 0 bases, J lost 4 bases, and 16 bases lay in between. In nucleotides, the CDR3 is TGCAGTGCTAGAGATGGAGATTCTAACGGATACGAGCAGTACTTC. Protein sequence: CSARDGDSNGYEQYF.

This sequence joins TRBV7-9 and TRBJ2-1; 7 bases agree with TRBD2. Trimming took 5 bases from V and 5 from J; bases not matched to a gene: 6. CDR3 length equals 14 residues. Germline CDR1 and CDR2: SEHNR and FQNEAQ (reference sequence). DNA for the CDR3: TGTGCCAGCAGCGGGGTGGGGGGGAACAATGAGCAGTTCTTC. Protein product: CASSGVGGNNEQFF.

This clonotype was picked up many times. The chain links TRBV20-1 to TRBJ1-5, with 10 nucleotides matching TRBD1. V gave up 0 bases and J gave up 1 base; unmatched junction bases: 3. Looked up from germline, CDR1 is DFQATT and CDR2 is SNEGSKA (reference sequence). This CDR3 comprises 16 residues. The CDR3 bases are TGCAGTGCTAGAGATTCGGGACAGGGGAGCAATCAGCCCCAGCATTTT. Translated: CSARDSGQGSNQPQHF.

The chain employs TRBV20-1 and TRBJ2-2; a weak D match, TRBD1 (5 bases). V was trimmed by 5 bases and J by 5 bases, leaving 12 bases between them. The CDR3 runs to 13 residues. Germline V gene sequence: CDR1 DFQATT, CDR2 SNEGSKA (reference sequence). The CDR3 DNA is TGCAGTGCTCCCCTTAGGACAACCGGGGAGCTGTTTTTT. Translated: CSAPLRTTGELFF.

The rearrangement links TRBV7-9 to TRBJ2-3; 8 nucleotides line up with TRBD2. The germline gives CDR1 SEHNR, CDR2 FQNEAQ (reference sequence). The CDR3 is 17 residues long. The ends lost 5 bases at V and 2 bases at J; junction bases unmatched: 12. This CDR3 reads CASSPRGAGVLTDTQYF. CDR3 in DNA: TGTGCCAGCAGCCCCCGGGGAGCGGGGGTACTCACAGATACGCAGTATTTT.

A few counts support this clonotype. The chain carries TRBV6-1 and TRBJ1-4; 8 bases agree with TRBD1. J lost 6 bases, V lost 5 bases, and 11 bases had no gene match. There are 16 residues in the CDR3. The germline V gene has CDR1 MNHNS and CDR2 SASEGT. The DNA of the CDR3 is TGTGCCAGCAGTTCCCGGACAGGGATTCACTATGAAAAACTGTTTTTT. Translated: CASSSRTGIHYEKLFF.

The chain is built from TRBV2 and TRBJ1-5; perhaps TRBD1 as D (6 bases). The CDR3 length is 13 residues. Per germline, CDR1 SNHLY and CDR2 FYNNEI. Trimming cost V 6 bases and J 6 bases, with 12 bases left between them. Written as DNA, the CDR3 is TGTGCCAGCAGACGGGGGCCGGGTCAGCCCCAGCATTTT. Protein: CASRRGPGQPQHF.

V gene TRBV7-9 combines with J gene TRBJ1-2; D remains ambiguous. The CDR3 covers 15 residues. Trimming pared 3 bases from V and 8 bases from J, leaving 19 bases between. Per germline, CDR1 SEHNR and CDR2 FQNEAQ (reference sequence). The DNA of the CDR3 is TGTGCCAGCAGCTTGTACCTCTCGGGCCAACGCGGCTACACCTTC. The encoded protein is CASSLYLSGQRGYTF.

This clonotype occurred many times. The gene calls are TRBV28 and TRBJ2-5; TRBD2 might be the D (6 bases). Deletions cut 5 bases from V and 3 bases from J, with 25 bases between. This CDR3 region has 18 residues. The germline V gene has CDR1 MDHEN and CDR2 SYDVKM. The CDR3 coding sequence is TGTGCCAGCAGTCCTCTGGGTGGAGGGAGCCACCGAAAAGAGACCCAGTACTTC. As protein: CASSPLGGGSHRKETQYF.